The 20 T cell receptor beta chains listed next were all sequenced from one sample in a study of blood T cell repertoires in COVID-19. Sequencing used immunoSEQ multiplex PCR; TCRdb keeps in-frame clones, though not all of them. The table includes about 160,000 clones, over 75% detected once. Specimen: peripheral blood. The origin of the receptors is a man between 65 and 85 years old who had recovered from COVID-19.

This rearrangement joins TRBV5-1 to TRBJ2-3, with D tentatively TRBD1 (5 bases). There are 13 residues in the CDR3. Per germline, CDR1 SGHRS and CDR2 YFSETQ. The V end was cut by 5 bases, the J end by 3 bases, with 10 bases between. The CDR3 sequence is CASSTPGTDTQYF. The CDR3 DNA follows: TGCGCCAGCAGTACCCCAGGGACAGATACGCAGTATTTT.

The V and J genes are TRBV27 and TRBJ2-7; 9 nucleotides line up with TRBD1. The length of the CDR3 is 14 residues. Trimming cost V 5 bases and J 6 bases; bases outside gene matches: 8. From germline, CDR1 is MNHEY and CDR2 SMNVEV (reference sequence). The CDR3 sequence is CASSPGTGLGEQYF. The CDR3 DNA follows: TGTGCCAGCAGTCCAGGGACAGGGCTTGGCGAGCAGTACTTC.

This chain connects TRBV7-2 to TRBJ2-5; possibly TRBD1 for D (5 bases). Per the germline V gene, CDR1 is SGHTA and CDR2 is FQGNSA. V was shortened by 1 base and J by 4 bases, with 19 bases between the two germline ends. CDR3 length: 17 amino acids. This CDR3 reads CASSLGVGQGVGETQYF. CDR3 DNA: TGTGCCAGCAGCTTAGGGGTTGGCCAGGGCGTCGGAGAGACCCAGTACTTC.

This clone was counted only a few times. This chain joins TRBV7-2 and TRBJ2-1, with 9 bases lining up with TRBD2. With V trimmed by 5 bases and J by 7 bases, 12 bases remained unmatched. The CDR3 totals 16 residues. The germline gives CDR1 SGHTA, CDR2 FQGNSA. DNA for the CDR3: TGTGCCAGCAGCCCCCGGTATAGCGGGAGATCGAATGAGCAGTTCTTC. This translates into CASSPRYSGRSNEQFF.

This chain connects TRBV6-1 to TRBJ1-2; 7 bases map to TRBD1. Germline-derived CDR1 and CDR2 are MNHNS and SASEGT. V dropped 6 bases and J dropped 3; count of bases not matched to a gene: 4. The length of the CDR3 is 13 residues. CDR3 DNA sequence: TGTGCCAGCAGCCCAACAGGGGACTATGGCTACACCTTC. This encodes CASSPTGDYGYTF.

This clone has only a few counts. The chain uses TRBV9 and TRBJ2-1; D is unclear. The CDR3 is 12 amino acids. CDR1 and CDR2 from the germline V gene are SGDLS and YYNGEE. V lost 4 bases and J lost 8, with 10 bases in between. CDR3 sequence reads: CASSSRLDEQFF. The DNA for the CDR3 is TGTGCCAGCAGCTCCAGACTTGATGAGCAGTTCTTC.

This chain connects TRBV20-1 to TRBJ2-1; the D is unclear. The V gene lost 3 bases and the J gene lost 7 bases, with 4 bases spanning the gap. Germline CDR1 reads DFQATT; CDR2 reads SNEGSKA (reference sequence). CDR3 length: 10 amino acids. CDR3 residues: CSARENEQFF. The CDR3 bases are TGCAGTGCTAGGGAGAATGAGCAGTTCTTC.

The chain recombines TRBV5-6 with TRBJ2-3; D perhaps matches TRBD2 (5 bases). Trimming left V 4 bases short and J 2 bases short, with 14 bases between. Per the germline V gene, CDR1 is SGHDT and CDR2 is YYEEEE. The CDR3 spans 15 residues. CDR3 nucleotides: TGTGCCAGCAGCACCGGGGATTGGGCCACAGATACGCAGTATTTT. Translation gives CASSTGDWATDTQYF. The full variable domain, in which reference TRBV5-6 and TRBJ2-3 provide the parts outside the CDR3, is DAGVTQSPTHLIKTRGQQVTLRCSPKSGHDTVSWYQQALGQGPQFIFQYYEEEERQRGNFPDRFSGHQFPNYSSELNVNALLLGDSALYLCASSTGDWATDTQYFGPGTRLTVL.

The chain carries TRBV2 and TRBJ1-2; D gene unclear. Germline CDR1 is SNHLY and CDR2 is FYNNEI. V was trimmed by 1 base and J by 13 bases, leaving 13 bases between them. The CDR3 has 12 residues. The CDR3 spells CASSEVKGGGTF. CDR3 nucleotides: TGTGCCAGCAGTGAAGTGAAGGGCGGAGGCACCTTC.

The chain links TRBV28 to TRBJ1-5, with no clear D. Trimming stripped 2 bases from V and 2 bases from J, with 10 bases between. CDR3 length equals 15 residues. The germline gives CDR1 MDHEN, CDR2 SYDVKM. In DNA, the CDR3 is TGTGCCAGCAGTTTACGGGGAAGGGGCAATCAGCCCCAGCATTTT. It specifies CASSLRGRGNQPQHF.

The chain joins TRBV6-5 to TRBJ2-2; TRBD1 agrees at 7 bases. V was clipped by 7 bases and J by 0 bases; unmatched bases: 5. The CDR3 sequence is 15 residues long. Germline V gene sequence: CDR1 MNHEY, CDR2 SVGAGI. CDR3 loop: CASNKGTANTGELFF. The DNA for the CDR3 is TGTGCCAGCAATAAAGGGACAGCGAACACCGGGGAGCTGTTTTTT.

CDR3 DNA sequence: TGTGCCAGTAGTATTTACCCGGACGAGCAGTACTTC. Amino acids: CASSIYPDEQYF. The gene calls are TRBV19 and TRBJ2-7; no clear D. This CDR3 has 12 residues. Germline V lookup: CDR1 LNHDA, CDR2 SQIVND (reference sequence). Between the trimmed V and J ends, which lost 3 bases and 5 bases, there was a span of 8 bases.

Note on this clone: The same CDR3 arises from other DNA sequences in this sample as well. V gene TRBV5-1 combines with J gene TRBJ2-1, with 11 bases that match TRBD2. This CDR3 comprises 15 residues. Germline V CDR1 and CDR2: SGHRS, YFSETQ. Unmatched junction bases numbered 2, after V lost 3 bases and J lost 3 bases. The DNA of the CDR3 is TGCGCCAGCAGCTCCGGGACTAGCGGCTACAATGAGCAGTTCTTC. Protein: CASSSGTSGYNEQFF.

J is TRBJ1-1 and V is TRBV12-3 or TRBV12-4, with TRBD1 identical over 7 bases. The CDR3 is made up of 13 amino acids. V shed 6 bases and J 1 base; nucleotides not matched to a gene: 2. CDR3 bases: TGTGCCAGCAGCCGACAGGGGAACACTGAAGCTTTCTTT. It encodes CASSRQGNTEAFF.

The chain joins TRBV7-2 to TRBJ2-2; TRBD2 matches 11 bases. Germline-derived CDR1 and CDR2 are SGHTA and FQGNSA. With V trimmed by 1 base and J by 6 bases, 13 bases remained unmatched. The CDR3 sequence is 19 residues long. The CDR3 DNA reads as TGTGCCAGCAGCTTAGGAGTACCGGGACTAGCGGCGGGGTCCGGGGAGCTGTTTTTT. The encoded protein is CASSLGVPGLAAGSGELFF.

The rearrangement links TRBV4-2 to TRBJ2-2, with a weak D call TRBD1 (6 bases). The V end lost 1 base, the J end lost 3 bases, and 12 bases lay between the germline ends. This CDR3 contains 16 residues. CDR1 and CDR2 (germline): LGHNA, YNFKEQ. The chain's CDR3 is CASSQARDKDTGELFF. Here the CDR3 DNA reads TGTGCCAGCAGCCAAGCCCGGGACAAAGACACCGGGGAGCTGTTTTTT.

The CDR3 loop reads CASSWTSGNYNEQFF. The CDR3 region has the DNA TGTGCCAGCAGCTGGACTAGCGGAAACTACAATGAGCAGTTCTTC. The rearrangement links TRBV11-3 to TRBJ2-1, with TRBD2 matching 10 bases. The CDR3 consists of 15 residues. Germline loops: CDR1 SGHNT, CDR2 YENEEA. V lost 4 bases to trimming and J lost 3 bases; unmatched junction nucleotides: 3.

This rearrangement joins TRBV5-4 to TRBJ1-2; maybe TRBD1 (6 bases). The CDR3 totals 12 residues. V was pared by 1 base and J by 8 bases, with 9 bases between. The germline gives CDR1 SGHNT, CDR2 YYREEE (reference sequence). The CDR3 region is CASSLTGGGYTF. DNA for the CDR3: TGTGCCAGCAGCTTGACGGGGGGCGGCTACACCTTC. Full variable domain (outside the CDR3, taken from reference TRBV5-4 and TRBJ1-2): ETGVTQSPTHLIKTRGQQVTLRCSSQSGHNTVSWYQQALGQGPQFIFQYYREEENGRGNFPPRFSGLQFPNYSSELNVNALELDDSALYLCASSLTGGGYTFGSGTRLTVV.

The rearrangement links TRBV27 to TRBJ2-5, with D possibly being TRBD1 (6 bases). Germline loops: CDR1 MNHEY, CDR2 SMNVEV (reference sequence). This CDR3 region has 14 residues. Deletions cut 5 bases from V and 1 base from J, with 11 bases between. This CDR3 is CASSQTGSQETQYF. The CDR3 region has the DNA TGTGCCAGCAGTCAGACAGGTAGCCAAGAGACCCAGTACTTC.

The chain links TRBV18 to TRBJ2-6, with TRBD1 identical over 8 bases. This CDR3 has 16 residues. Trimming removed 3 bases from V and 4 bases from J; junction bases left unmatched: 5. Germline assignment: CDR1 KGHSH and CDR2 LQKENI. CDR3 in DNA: TGTGCCAGCTCACCCCAGGGGGCTTCAGGGGCCAACGTCCTGACTTTC. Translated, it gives CASSPQGASGANVLTF.